This T cell receptor beta chain stems from a study of blood T cell repertoires in COVID-19. Overall study: The United States, Italy and Spain supplied acute and convalescent COVID-19 samples. The analysed material was cDNA or gDNA that came from T cells, B-cell-depleted T cells, or PBMCs.

The CDR3 loop spans 14 amino acids. The V and J ends lost 3 bases and 16 bases, in that order; junction bases with no gene match: 13. CDR1 and CDR2 from the germline V gene are SGHKS and YYEKEE (reference sequence). Authors' data handling: Amplifying reference gene primers gave estimates of nucleated cell counts. Repertoires were generated with immunoSEQ multiplex PCR, while TCRdb's copy carries only in-frame clones and drops some. V and J calls and clone size are as listed in that table; D and trimming were resolved from the DNA. This sample has approximately 90,000 clones, with approximately 80% found just once.

Material for sequencing was peripheral blood. The chain has TRBV5-5 and TRBJ1-4; 9 bases are shared with TRBD1. The TCR sequence derives from a woman of 80 years or more with active or convalescent COVID-19. This CDR3 is CASSSAGQGGERFF. In DNA form, the CDR3 reads TGTGCCAGCAGCTCTGCGGGACAGGGCGGAGAAAGGTTTTTT.